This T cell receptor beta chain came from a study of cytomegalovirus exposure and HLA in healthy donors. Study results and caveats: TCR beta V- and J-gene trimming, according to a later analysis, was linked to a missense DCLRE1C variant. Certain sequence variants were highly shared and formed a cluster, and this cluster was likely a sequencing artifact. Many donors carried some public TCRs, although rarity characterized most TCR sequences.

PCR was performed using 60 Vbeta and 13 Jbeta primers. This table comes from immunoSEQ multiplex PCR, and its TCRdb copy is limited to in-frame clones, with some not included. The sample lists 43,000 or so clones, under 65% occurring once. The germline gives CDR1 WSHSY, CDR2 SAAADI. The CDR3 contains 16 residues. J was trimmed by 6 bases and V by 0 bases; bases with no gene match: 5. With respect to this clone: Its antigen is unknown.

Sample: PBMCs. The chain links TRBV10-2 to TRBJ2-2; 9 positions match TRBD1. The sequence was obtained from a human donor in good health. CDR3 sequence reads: CASSESGTGTPGELFF. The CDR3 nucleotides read TGCGCCAGCAGTGAGTCGGGGACAGGGACCCCCGGGGAGCTGTTTTTT.